Below, 23 T cell receptor beta chains from the same sample are listed, as sequenced in a study of shared clonotypes between healthy human individuals. Assay: immunoSEQ multiplex PCR; the TCRdb copy retains only in-frame clones and omits some. Of 450,000 to 600,000 clones in the sample, around 80% were seen once. The sample consisted of PBMCs. The receptor set was obtained from a woman between 40 and 55 years old in good health. Some clones in this sample may be carry-over from other donors' samples.

The chain has TRBV7-8 and TRBJ2-2, with D unclear. Germline V gene data show CDR1 as SGHVS and CDR2 as FQNEAQ. Trimming cost V 3 bases and J 4 bases, with 12 bases left between them. CDR3 size: 15 residues. DNA of the CDR3: TGTGCCAGCAGCTTCAATGGTTTAGGCACCGGGGAGCTGTTTTTT. Translated, it gives CASSFNGLGTGELFF.

This sequence joins TRBV14 and TRBJ1-1; 7 positions match TRBD1. CDR1 and CDR2 from the germline V gene are SGHDN and FVKESK. There are 13 residues in the CDR3. Germline trimming cut 0 bases from V and 7 bases from J; bases unmatched to any gene: 2. CDR3 sequence (DNA): TGTGCCAGCAGCCAAGACAGGGGGAATGAAGCTTTCTTT. Its translation: CASSQDRGNEAFF.

Comments on this clone: A read error may be the cause here, since a much bigger clone is one base away. This chain joins TRBV9 and TRBJ2-5, with 10 nucleotides matching TRBD2. The CDR3 length is 15 residues. V was clipped by 4 bases and J by 11 bases; unmatched bases: 14. Germline loops: CDR1 SGDLS, CDR2 YYNGEE. The CDR3 nucleotides are TGTGCCAGCAGCCCTACTAGCGGGGTGAACTACGGGCAGTACTTC. Translating gives CASSPTSGVNYGQYF.

The chain combines TRBV10-3 with TRBJ2-7; TRBD2 agrees at 10 bases. Germline V CDR1 and CDR2: ENHRY, SYGVKD. Trimming at V came to 4 bases and at J to 0 bases, leaving 9 bases not matched to a gene. The CDR3 contains 17 residues. CDR3 loop: CAISGSTSGLHSYEQYF. The CDR3 DNA sequence: TGTGCCATCAGTGGATCGACTAGCGGGCTGCACTCCTACGAGCAGTACTTC.

The chain links TRBV5-6 to TRBJ2-1; TRBD2 agrees at 10 bases. The germline CDR1 and CDR2 sequences are SGHDT and YYEEEE. The V segment lost 3 bases and the J segment 7 bases; nucleotides outside the gene matches: 10. The CDR3 runs 16 residues. The CDR3 sequence: CASSSLTSGFRNEQFF. The CDR3 DNA reads as TGTGCCAGCAGCTCATTGACTAGCGGGTTTCGAAATGAGCAGTTCTTC.

J is TRBJ1-2 and V is TRBV10-3, with unresolved D. This CDR3 contains 15 residues. Per the germline V gene, CDR1 is ENHRY and CDR2 is SYGVKD. V lost 6 bases and J lost 0, with 14 bases in between. CDR3 loop: CAISAQQNSNYGYTF. CDR3 DNA sequence: TGTGCCATCAGCGCCCAACAGAATTCTAACTATGGCTACACCTTC.

The chain employs TRBV11-3 and TRBJ2-5, with D possibly being TRBD2 (7 bases). With 1 base removed from V and 2 bases from J, the gap between germline ends came to 23 bases. The CDR3 spans 19 residues. Looked up from germline, CDR1 is SGHNT and CDR2 is YENEEA. CDR3 in amino acids: CASSLGRSRGGNKQETQYF. The CDR3 coding sequence is TGTGCCAGCAGCTTAGGCCGATCTAGGGGGGGTAATAAACAAGAGACCCAGTACTTC.

This clone occurred a few times. This rearrangement joins TRBV30 to TRBJ1-5; 9 bases match TRBD1. V shed 3 bases, J shed 5 bases, and the junction held 5 bases outside the gene matches. This CDR3 is built from 14 residues. Germline V CDR1 and CDR2: GTSNPN, SVGIG (reference sequence). The DNA of the CDR3 is TGTGCCTGGAGCAAGGGACAGGGTTATCAGCCCCAGCATTTT. Its protein product is CAWSKGQGYQPQHF.

The chain carries TRBV20-1 and TRBJ2-1; perhaps TRBD1 as D (5 bases). The length of the CDR3 is 11 residues. The V gene's germline CDR1 is DFQATT and CDR2 SNEGSKA (reference sequence). V was clipped by 7 bases and J by 6 bases, with 10 bases between them. The CDR3 DNA sequence: TGCAGTGGCCAGGGCGGCAATGAGCAGTTCTTC. Encoded protein: CSGQGGNEQFF.

This rearrangement joins TRBV7-2 to TRBJ1-5, with D uncertain. CDR1 and CDR2 (germline): SGHTA, FQGNSA. There are 14 residues in the CDR3. V lost 1 base and J 5 bases, leaving 9 bases between the germline ends. CDR3 DNA: TGTGCCAGCAGCTTAGTAAGAGGCGATCAGCCCCAGCATTTT. It yields the protein CASSLVRGDQPQHF.

The chain couples TRBV7-9 to TRBJ2-7; weak D call: TRBD1 (6 bases). The CDR3 extends over 13 amino acids. Trimming removed 1 base from V and 2 bases from J, with 6 bases in between. Germline loops: CDR1 SEHNR, CDR2 FQNEAQ (reference sequence). This chain's CDR3 is CASSLGDTYEQYF. The CDR3 DNA sequence: TGTGCCAGCAGCTTAGGGGACACCTACGAGCAGTACTTC.

The chain joins TRBV7-9 to TRBJ2-1; 9 bases agree with TRBD2. V shed 5 bases and J 6 bases; nucleotides not matched to a gene: 5. The CDR3 is 14 amino acids. Germline assignment: CDR1 SEHNR and CDR2 FQNEAQ (reference sequence). The CDR3 protein is CASSRGREANEQFF. In DNA form, the CDR3 reads TGTGCCAGCAGCCGCGGGAGGGAGGCCAATGAGCAGTTCTTC.

This chain links TRBV29-1 with TRBJ2-5, with 7 bases identical to TRBD1. The CDR3 runs to 14 residues. Germline CDR1 is SQVTM and CDR2 is ANQGSEA. V lost 0 bases and J lost 5; bases outside the gene matches: 6. In DNA form, the CDR3 reads TGCAGCGTTGAAGAGAAGACAGGGCTTGAGACCCAGTACTTC. Amino acids: CSVEEKTGLETQYF.

V is TRBV7-6 and J is TRBJ2-5, with D perhaps TRBD2 (5 bases). V was clipped by 1 base and J by 0 bases, with 6 bases between them. Germline V gives CDR1 SGHVS, CDR2 FNYEAQ. The CDR3 sequence is 14 residues long. The CDR3, as DNA: TGTGCCAGCAGCTTAGGGACTTACCAAGAGACCCAGTACTTC. Translated: CASSLGTYQETQYF.

The V and J genes are TRBV2 and TRBJ1-5; 9 bases are a match to TRBD1. Germline V gene sequence: CDR1 SNHLY, CDR2 FYNNEI. Unmatched junction bases numbered 0, after V lost 4 bases and J lost 2 bases. The CDR3 consists of 14 residues. The DNA of the CDR3 is TGTGCCAGCAGTGGGGACAGGGGCAATCAGCCCCAGCATTTT. The encoded protein is CASSGDRGNQPQHF.

J is TRBJ2-5 and V is TRBV27; tentatively, D is TRBD2 (6 bases). The V end lost 1 base, the J end lost 3 bases, and 9 bases lay between the germline ends. The CDR3 consists of 14 residues. The V gene's germline CDR1 is MNHEY and CDR2 SMNVEV (reference sequence). Written as DNA, the CDR3 is TGTGCCAGCAGTTTATTCGGCGGGGAAGAGACCCAGTACTTC. Amino acid sequence: CASSLFGGEETQYF.

This clone came up once. The chain has TRBV7-2 and TRBJ2-1; 14 bases are shared with TRBD2. The CDR3 has 19 amino acids. Looked up from germline, CDR1 is SGHTA and CDR2 is FQGNSA. The junction had 15 bases not matched to a gene; V was cut back by 4 bases and J by 7 bases. CDR3 sequence: CASSSPSETSGREKNEQFF. CDR3 nucleotide sequence: TGTGCCAGCAGCTCACCCTCCGAGACTAGCGGGAGGGAAAAAAATGAGCAGTTCTTC.

The chain uses TRBV19 and TRBJ1-5; D perhaps matches TRBD1 (6 bases). The CDR3 has 15 residues. V lost 9 bases and J 3 bases, leaving 18 bases between the germline ends. Germline assignment: CDR1 LNHDA and CDR2 SQIVND (reference sequence). The CDR3 DNA reads as TGTGCCAGCCGGACAGTTTTTGGGGACAATCAGCCCCAGCATTTT. Its protein product is CASRTVFGDNQPQHF.

This rearrangement joins TRBV7-2 to TRBJ1-2; D not resolved. Deletions cut 5 bases from V and 1 base from J, with 8 bases between. This CDR3 is built from 13 residues. Germline assignment: CDR1 SGHTA and CDR2 FQGNSA. The CDR3 is CASSPTRNYGYTF. The CDR3 DNA follows: TGTGCCAGCAGCCCAACGCGTAACTATGGCTACACCTTC.

The chain recombines TRBV11-1 with TRBJ2-7; D gene ambiguous. Trimming left V 1 base short and J 5 bases short, with 12 bases between. The germline V gene encodes CDR1 SGHAT and CDR2 FQDESV (reference sequence). The CDR3 is 14 residues long. CDR3: CASSLVIGLDEQYF. The DNA of the CDR3 is TGTGCCAGCAGCTTAGTTATAGGGTTGGACGAGCAGTACTTC.

This clone appeared a few times. This rearrangement joins TRBV12-5 to TRBJ2-1, with a weak D call TRBD2 (5 bases). Deletions cut 6 bases from V and 8 bases from J, with 17 bases between. This CDR3 contains 14 residues. Germline V gives CDR1 LGHNT, CDR2 FRNRAP. The CDR3 bases are TGTGCTAGTGGCCCGGGTCGGGATTTTGATGAGCAGTTCTTC. Protein: CASGPGRDFDEQFF. The entire variable domain, with the rest obtained from reference TRBV12-5 and TRBJ2-1, is as follows: DARVTQTPRHKVTEMGQEVTMRCQPILGHNTVFWYRQTMMQGLELLAYFRNRAPLDDSGMPKDRFSAEMPDATLATLKIQPSEPRDSAVYFCASGPGRDFDEQFFGPGTRLTVL.

V and J are TRBV7-2 and TRBJ2-1, with 7 bases aligning to TRBD2. V trimming: 1 base; J trimming: 12 bases; junction bases outside the gene matches: 12. The CDR3 consists of 15 residues. Germline CDR1 SGHTA, CDR2 FQGNSA. The CDR3 coding sequence is TGTGCCAGCAGCTTAGTGGGACCCGGGGGGTTAGGGCAGTTCTTC. It translates to CASSLVGPGGLGQFF.

This chain connects TRBV10-2 to TRBJ2-6, with a possible D match to TRBD1 (6 bases). Between the trimmed V and J ends, which lost 6 bases and 0 bases, there was a span of 15 bases. The CDR3 is made up of 17 amino acids. CDR1 WSHSY and CDR2 SAAADI come from the germline V gene. This CDR3 reads CASRPGQITSGANVLTF. The CDR3 DNA reads TGCGCCAGCAGACCCGGACAGATCACCTCTGGGGCCAACGTCCTGACTTTC.